The 29 T cell receptor beta chains given below trace back to one sample, sequenced in a study of T cells after yellow fever vaccination (dated by TCRdb to the late 2010s). Library preparation employed 5' RACE. TCRdb records Illumina HiSeq 2500 as the sequencer. Starting from the raw public reads, TCRdb applied fastp trimming at Q25, assembled clones with MiXCR and retained in-frame beta chains. Each entry merges the rows of one CDR3 protein and shows their most common DNA and genes. Here the sample has approximately 610,000 distinct CDR3 sequences; about a sixth occur a single time. The ten largest clones represent roughly a sixth of the sample. The treatment or condition label, read with the paper, signifies: live attenuated yellow fever vaccine strain. This specimen consisted of PBMCs, obtained 5 days after the first yellow fever vaccination. All receptors come from a man aged 18 to 29 who received the YFV17D yellow fever vaccine.

This clonotype has just a few counts. This rearrangement joins TRBV5-1 to TRBJ2-5; 10 bases are shared with TRBD2. The germline CDR1 and CDR2 sequences are SGHRS and YFSETQ. CDR3 length equals 16 residues. The trim removed 4 bases at V and 2 bases at J, leaving 8 bases unmatched. CDR3 protein: CASSGPSGGLQETQYF. Written as DNA, the CDR3 is TGCGCCAGCAGCGGCCCTAGCGGGGGCCTTCAAGAGACCCAGTACTTC.

The J gene is TRBJ1-6, the V gene TRBV20-1; maybe TRBD1 (5 bases). Germline CDR1 DFQATT, CDR2 SNEGSKA (reference sequence). The CDR3 runs to 13 residues. V lost 1 base to trimming and J lost 8 bases, with 9 bases between them. The DNA of the CDR3 is TGCAGTGCTAGAGTTCAGGGTGATTCACCCCTCCACTTT. As protein: CSARVQGDSPLHF.

This clonotype was seen only a few times. The rearrangement joins TRBV15 to TRBJ2-5; D assignment may be TRBD1 or TRBD2 (5 bases each). Deletions cut 0 bases from V and 4 bases from J, with 21 bases between. In germline, CDR1 is LNHNV, CDR2 YYDKDF (reference sequence). This CDR3 has 18 amino acids. In nucleotides, the CDR3 is TGTGCCACCAGCAGAGACGTGGGACGGAGAAGGTGGGGAGAGACCCAGTACTTC. It encodes CATSRDVGRRRWGETQYF.

The V and J genes are TRBV4-2 and TRBJ2-6; possibly TRBD1 for D (6 bases). Trimming took 4 bases from V and 2 from J, leaving 18 bases between them. Germline CDR1 is LGHNA and CDR2 is YNFKEQ. The CDR3 is 18 residues long. The CDR3 is CASSRQSLSGAGANVLTF. CDR3 bases: TGTGCCAGCAGCCGTCAGTCACTTTCAGGGGCTGGGGCCAACGTCCTGACTTTC.

This clonotype has more than one count but fewer than ten. The junction shows a germline mismatch at one end, possibly a read error. The gene calls are TRBV4-1 and TRBJ2-3; perhaps TRBD2 as D (7 bases). The CDR3 covers 16 residues. Germline V gene sequence: CDR1 MGHRA, CDR2 YSYEKL. In DNA form, the CDR3 reads TGCGCCAGCAGCCAAGATTGGGGGGGGGCTTATGATACGCTGTATTTT. This translates into CASSQDWGGAYDTLYF.

The chain is built from TRBV5-4 and TRBJ2-1; D possibly corresponds to TRBD2 (7 bases). This CDR3 contains 15 residues. With 7 bases removed from V and 8 bases from J, the gap between germline ends came to 22 bases. Germline CDR1 is SGHNT and CDR2 is YYREEE (reference sequence). This CDR3 reads CASDDRGGASDEQFF. The CDR3 region has the DNA TGTGCCAGCGATGATCGAGGGGGGGCCTCGGATGAGCAGTTCTTC.

The V call is TRBV7-3, the J call TRBJ1-1; 10 positions match TRBD1. Germline-derived CDR1 and CDR2 are SGHTA and FQGTGA. The CDR3 covers 14 residues. With 5 bases clipped from V and 3 bases from J, the junction kept 3 bases outside the gene matches. The CDR3 sequence: CASSPGTGDTEAFF. The DNA of the CDR3 is TGTGCCAGCAGCCCCGGGACAGGGGACACTGAAGCTTTCTTT. The variable domain in full, completed from reference TRBV7-3 and TRBJ1-1, reads GAGVSQTPSNKVTEKGKYVELRCDPISGHTALYWYRQSLGQGPEFLIYFQGTGAADDSGLPNDRFFAVRPEGSVSTLKIQRTERGDSAVYLCASSPGTGDTEAFFGQGTRLTVV.

J is TRBJ2-2 and V is TRBV18; 8 bases fit TRBD2. The junction had 5 bases not matched to a gene; V was cut back by 3 bases and J by 5 bases. The germline V gene has CDR1 KGHSH and CDR2 LQKENI. There are 15 residues in the CDR3. CDR3 amino acids: CASSPGLGGTGELFF. CDR3 nucleotides: TGTGCCAGCTCACCGGGACTAGGAGGAACCGGGGAGCTGTTTTTT.

This sequence joins TRBV4-1 and TRBJ1-5, with D unresolved. Germline CDR1 and CDR2: MGHRA and YSYEKL. Trimming took off 1 base at V and 2 bases at J, with 9 bases between the two ends. CDR3 length equals 15 residues. The CDR3 sequence is CASSQVEGGNQPQHF. The DNA for the CDR3 is TGCGCCAGCAGCCAAGTTGAGGGCGGCAATCAGCCCCAGCATTTT.

The chain is built from TRBV6-5 and TRBJ2-1, with 7 bases that match TRBD2. Germline V lookup: CDR1 MNHEY, CDR2 SVGAGI. This CDR3 is 15 amino acids long. After removal of 0 bases from V and 8 bases from J, the junction contained 7 bases not matched to a gene. CDR3 region: CASSYSVTSRDEQFF. The CDR3 nucleotides read TGTGCCAGCAGTTACTCTGTGACTAGCAGAGATGAGCAGTTCTTC.

V gene TRBV7-2 combines with J gene TRBJ1-1; D is ambiguous. The V gene lost 10 bases and the J gene lost 3 bases, with 21 bases spanning the gap. This CDR3 is 15 amino acids long. Germline V gene sequence: CDR1 SGHTA, CDR2 FQGNSA. The CDR3 spells CATKSIGPYYTEAFF. The CDR3 nucleotides are TGTGCCACAAAGTCCATAGGACCTTATTACACTGAAGCTTTCTTT.

This clonotype was picked up many times. The rearrangement links TRBV7-9 to TRBJ2-4; D gene ambiguous. Germline-derived CDR1 and CDR2 are SEHNR and FQNEAQ (reference sequence). V shed 1 base and J shed 0 bases, with 7 bases lying between them. CDR3 length: 15 residues. DNA for the CDR3: TGTGCCAGCAGCTTAGTGAGCTTAGCCAAAAACATTCAGTACTTC. The encoded protein is CASSLVSLAKNIQYF. The entire variable domain, with the rest obtained from reference TRBV7-9 and TRBJ2-4, is as follows: DTGVSQNPRHKITKRGQNVTFRCDPISEHNRLYWYRQTLGQGPEFLTYFQNEAQLEKSRLLSDRFSAERPKGSFSTLEIQRTEQGDSAMYLCASSLVSLAKNIQYFGAGTRLSVL.

The sample holds a few counts of this clonotype. The chain combines TRBV7-6 with TRBJ2-3; the D is unclear. The CDR3 sequence is 12 residues long. V lost 5 bases and J lost 6, with 9 bases in between. The V gene's germline CDR1 is SGHVS and CDR2 FNYEAQ. The CDR3 is CASSLHVDTQYF. The CDR3 DNA reads TGTGCCAGCAGCCTCCACGTGGATACGCAGTATTTT.

Comments on this clonotype: A read error may produce the germline difference seen at one junction end. The chain couples TRBV7-9 to TRBJ1-1, with D uncertain. Germline lookup yields CDR1 SEHNR and CDR2 FQNEAQ (reference sequence). The CDR3 is 16 amino acids. CDR3 DNA sequence: TGTGCCGGCAGCTCCTCGTGGGCAACGAAGAACACTGAAGCTTTCTTT. It is translated as CAGSSSWATKNTEAFF.

The table lists this clonotype with a few counts. This rearrangement joins TRBV5-4 to TRBJ2-7; 10 bases line up with TRBD1. Germline lookup yields CDR1 SGHNT and CDR2 YYREEE (reference sequence). The CDR3 consists of 15 residues. Germline trimming cut 5 bases from V and 5 bases from J; bases unmatched to any gene: 10. The CDR3 loop reads CASSPDRGRRNEQYV. CDR3 sequence (DNA): TGTGCCAGCAGTCCCGACAGGGGGCGACGGAACGAGCAGTACGTC.

This clonotype has only a few counts. The chain recombines TRBV2 with TRBJ2-1, with 9 bases that match TRBD2. V shed 4 bases and J 3 bases; nucleotides not matched to a gene: 7. The CDR3 totals 16 residues. Germline V gene sequence: CDR1 SNHLY, CDR2 FYNNEI. CDR3 DNA: TGTGCCAGCAGTGCGGAGCGGGGGGCCGACTACAATGAGCAGTTCTTC. This codes for CASSAERGADYNEQFF.

V usage is TRBV5-1 and J usage is TRBJ1-1; unclear D gene. From germline, CDR1 is SGHRS and CDR2 YFSETQ. The V and J ends lost 2 bases and 4 bases respectively, with 12 bases between them. CDR3 length: 14 residues. The CDR3 nucleotides are TGCGCCAGCAGCTTCGGGTATTTGGGCACTGAAGCTTTCTTT. It codes for CASSFGYLGTEAFF.

This clonotype was counted between two and nine times. V and J are TRBV2 and TRBJ2-7; no definite D call. V lost 6 bases, J lost 0 bases, and 9 bases lay in between. This CDR3 is built from 13 residues. CDR1 SNHLY and CDR2 FYNNEI come from the germline V gene. The CDR3 sequence is CASRLPSSYEQYV. DNA for the CDR3: TGTGCCAGCAGACTCCCCAGCTCCTACGAGCAGTACGTC.

V gene TRBV7-9 combines with J gene TRBJ1-2, with D uncertain. Looked up from germline, CDR1 is SEHNR and CDR2 is FQNEAQ (reference sequence). V lost 5 bases to trimming and J lost 8 bases, with 21 bases between them. The CDR3 contains 15 residues. The CDR3 spells CASSPLEGISSGYTF. The CDR3, as DNA: TGTGCCAGCAGCCCCCTCGAAGGGATTTCTAGCGGCTACACCTTC.

The genes are TRBV6-2 or TRBV6-3 and TRBJ2-3; a possible D gene is TRBD2 (5 bases). Trimming pared 3 bases from V and 7 bases from J, leaving 14 bases between. CDR3 length equals 14 residues. CDR1 is MNHEY, CDR2 SVGEGT, per germline. The CDR3 here is CASSYSDGLNTQYF. In nucleotides, the CDR3 is TGTGCCAGCAGTTATAGCGACGGCCTTAATACGCAGTATTTT.

V and J are TRBV28 and TRBJ2-5; perhaps TRBD2 as D (6 bases). V shed 6 bases and J shed 3 bases, with 17 bases lying between them. The length of the CDR3 is 15 residues. CDR1 is MDHEN, CDR2 SYDVKM, per germline. Here the CDR3 DNA reads TGTGCCAGCAGCCCTGTTAGCGGACTGAAAGAGACCCAGTACTTC. It specifies CASSPVSGLKETQYF.

The V and J genes are TRBV5-5 and TRBJ1-2; 8 nucleotides align to TRBD1. After removal of 4 bases from V and 6 bases from J, the junction contained 2 bases not matched to a gene. Per germline, CDR1 SGHKS and CDR2 YYEKEE (reference sequence). The CDR3 is made up of 12 amino acids. The CDR3 DNA reads TGTGCCAGCAGCAAGGACAGGGATGGCTACACCTTC. It codes for CASSKDRDGYTF.

The rearrangement links TRBV6-5 to TRBJ2-2; TRBD2 agrees at 7 bases. The CDR3 contains 14 residues. The germline V gene encodes CDR1 MNHEY and CDR2 SVGAGI. Trimming removed 2 bases from V and 6 bases from J; junction bases left unmatched: 3. The CDR3 DNA follows: TGTGCCAGCAGTTACGGGGGGGGTTCCGGGGAGCTGTTTTTT. Residues: CASSYGGGSGELFF.

This clonotype appeared a few times. The chain recombines TRBV30 with TRBJ2-1; D not resolved. The CDR3 consists of 13 residues. Trimming cost V 3 bases and J 1 base, with 7 bases left between them. Germline CDR1 GTSNPN, CDR2 SVGIG (reference sequence). The CDR3 region is CAWSVVSYNEQFF. CDR3 coding DNA: TGTGCCTGGAGCGTAGTTTCCTACAATGAGCAGTTCTTC.

The sample holds a few counts of this clonotype. The chain combines TRBV6-2 or TRBV6-3 with TRBJ1-1; a weak D match, TRBD1 (5 bases). Trimming left V 7 bases short and J 0 bases short, with 12 bases between. CDR1 and CDR2 from the germline V gene are MNHEY and SVGEGT. The CDR3 contains 14 residues. The CDR3 DNA follows: TGTGCCAGCAATCTTCACAGGCTGAACACTGAAGCTTTCTTT. As protein: CASNLHRLNTEAFF.

The chain joins TRBV6-5 to TRBJ2-3; TRBD1 matches at 8 bases. In germline, CDR1 is MNHEY, CDR2 SVGAGI. Losses at the gene ends were 2 bases for V and 1 base for J; bases not matched to a gene: 8. The CDR3 has 17 amino acids. Here the CDR3 DNA reads TGTGCCAGCAGTTACGTCGGGACAGGATCTGGCACAGATACGCAGTATTTT. Its translation is CASSYVGTGSGTDTQYF.

V is TRBV2 and J is TRBJ2-2; TRBD2 is a possible D gene (5 bases). This CDR3 region has 13 residues. Trimming shortened V by 3 bases and J by 6 bases, and 8 bases separated the two germline ends. Germline assignment: CDR1 SNHLY and CDR2 FYNNEI. In DNA, the CDR3 is TGTGCCAGCAGTGACCTGGGAGCCGGGGAGCTGTTTTTT. As protein: CASSDLGAGELFF. The full variable domain, completed using reference TRBV2 and TRBJ2-2, is EPEVTQTPSHQVTQMGQEVILRCVPISNHLYFYWYRQILGQKVEFLVSFYNNEISEKSEIFDDQFSVERPDGSNFTLKIRSTKLEDSAMYFCASSDLGAGELFFGEGSRLTVL.

This clonotype was recorded a few times. The rearrangement links TRBV2 to TRBJ2-7; maybe TRBD1 (5 bases). Germline loops: CDR1 SNHLY, CDR2 FYNNEI. Trimming removed 2 bases at V and 3 bases at J, with 11 bases between. The CDR3 spans 14 residues. CDR3 in amino acids: CASSEQGRYYEQYV. CDR3 bases: TGTGCCAGCAGTGAACAGGGTCGATACTACGAGCAGTACGTC.

The V call is TRBV3-1, the J call TRBJ2-5; tentatively, D is TRBD2 (6 bases). The CDR3 is 16 amino acids. V was clipped by 5 bases and J by 0 bases, with 16 bases between them. CDR1 and CDR2 from the germline V gene are LGHDT and YNNKEL (reference sequence). CDR3: CASSTKPSAYQETQYF. In nucleotides, the CDR3 is TGTGCCAGCAGCACCAAACCTAGCGCTTACCAAGAGACCCAGTACTTC.